The T cell receptor beta chain described here comes from a study of OX40 agonist ivuxolimab in advanced cancers. Study-level findings and limits: What antigens the expanded peripheral T cells recognized was never established.

Sampling of blood occurred at baseline, cycle 4 day 1, and cycle 7 day 1. As concerns this clone: What it binds is unknown.

The protocol was immunoSEQ multiplex PCR, while the TCRdb copy is restricted to in-frame clones and leaves out a portion. The sample has 45,000 to 60,000 clones, around 80% seen once. Trimming removed 3 bases from V and 5 bases from J, with 10 bases in between. CDR3 length: 13 amino acids. Germline CDR1 MNHNS, CDR2 SASEGT. The sequencing here drew on CD4+ or CD8+ T cells sorted from blood, taken in a trial of the OX40 agonist ivuxolimab. This receptor was obtained from an adult with an advanced solid tumor such as melanoma, head and neck, liver or kidney cancer. V is TRBV6-1 and J is TRBJ1-1; a possible D gene is TRBD1 (5 bases). In nucleotides, the CDR3 is TGTGCCAGCAGTGATTTCGGGGGGACTGAAGCTTTCTTT. Protein sequence: CASSDFGGTEAFF.